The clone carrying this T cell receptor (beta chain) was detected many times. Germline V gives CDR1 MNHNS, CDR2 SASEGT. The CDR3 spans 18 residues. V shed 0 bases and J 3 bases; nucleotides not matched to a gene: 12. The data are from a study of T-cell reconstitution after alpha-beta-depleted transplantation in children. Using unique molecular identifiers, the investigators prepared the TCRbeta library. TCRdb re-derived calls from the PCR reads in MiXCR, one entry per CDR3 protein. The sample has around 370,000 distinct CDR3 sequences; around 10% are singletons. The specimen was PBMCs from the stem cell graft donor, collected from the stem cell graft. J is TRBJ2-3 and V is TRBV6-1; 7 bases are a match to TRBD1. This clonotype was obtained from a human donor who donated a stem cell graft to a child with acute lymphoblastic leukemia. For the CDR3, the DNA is TGTGCCAGCAGTGAAGCTGTGTTGGAGACAGGGAGAACAGATACGCAGTATTTT. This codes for CASSEAVLETGRTDTQYF.